Listed below are T cell receptor beta chains from one sample, sequenced in a study of blood T cell repertoires in COVID-19. Method: immunoSEQ multiplex PCR; TCRdb's copy keeps in-frame clones and lacks some. The sample consists of about 120,000 clones, around 79% of them appearing once. The specimen sequenced was peripheral blood. These receptors came from a man in his 70s with acute or convalescent COVID-19. CDR3s include the opening cysteine and the closing phenylalanine or tryptophan. The order of the fields is V gene, clone size, J gene, D gene, CDR3 protein, CDR3 DNA. The D gene is left open where the match is weak. Clone size is stated in some rows and not others, as once, few, many or a class when expanded.

v_gene: TRBV30; abundance: .; j_gene: TRBJ1-1; d_gene: .; CDR3aa: CAWSLRGIEAFF; CDR3nt: TGTGCCTGGAGCTTAAGGGGGATTGAAGCTTTCTTT
v_gene: TRBV6-4; abundance: .; j_gene: TRBJ2-2; d_gene: TRBD2; CDR3aa: CASRRLASAGELFF; CDR3nt: TGTGCCAGCAGGAGACTAGCCTCTGCCGGGGAGCTGTTTTTT
v_gene: TRBV6-5; abundance: .; j_gene: TRBJ2-1; d_gene: TRBD2; CDR3aa: CASSRAGGDYNEQFF; CDR3nt: TGTGCCAGCAGCCGAGCGGGGGGCGACTACAATGAGCAGTTCTTC
v_gene: TRBV19; abundance: few; j_gene: TRBJ1-2; d_gene: .; CDR3aa: CASTGGTLPVYGYTF; CDR3nt: TGTGCCAGTACTGGCGGTACCCTCCCCGTCTATGGCTACACCTTC
v_gene: TRBV5-1; abundance: once; j_gene: TRBJ1-4; d_gene: .; CDR3aa: CASSLSSDSSEKLFF; CDR3nt: TGCGCCAGCAGCTTGAGCAGTGACAGTTCCGAAAAACTGTTTTTT
v_gene: TRBV6-6; abundance: .; j_gene: TRBJ1-2; d_gene: TRBD1; CDR3aa: CASTTDRGIINYGYTF; CDR3nt: TGTGCCAGCACCACCGACAGGGGCATCATCAACTATGGCTACACCTTC
v_gene: TRBV5-1; abundance: .; j_gene: TRBJ1-1; d_gene: .; CDR3aa: CASTLTQIPYTEAFF; CDR3nt: TGCGCCAGCACCTTAACGCAGATTCCGTACACTGAAGCTTTCTTT
v_gene: TRBV6-2/TRBV6-3; abundance: .; j_gene: TRBJ1-1; d_gene: TRBD1; CDR3aa: CASSYSAGGKEDTEAFF; CDR3nt: TGTGCCAGCAGTTACTCAGCAGGGGGAAAAGAGGACACTGAAGCTTTCTTT
v_gene: TRBV11-3; abundance: .; j_gene: TRBJ1-3; d_gene: .; CDR3aa: CASGRTGLDTIYF; CDR3nt: TGTGCCAGCGGCCGAACAGGTTTGGACACCATATATTTT
v_gene: TRBV4-1; abundance: .; j_gene: TRBJ2-3; d_gene: .; CDR3aa: CASSQDLRKRWDTQYF; CDR3nt: TGCGCCAGCAGCCAAGATTTACGGAAGAGGTGGGATACGCAGTATTTT
v_gene: TRBV11-3; abundance: .; j_gene: TRBJ1-1; d_gene: .; CDR3aa: CASSAGDTEAFF; CDR3nt: TGTGCCAGCAGCGCGGGAGACACTGAAGCTTTCTTT
v_gene: TRBV12-3/TRBV12-4; abundance: .; j_gene: TRBJ1-2; d_gene: .; CDR3aa: CASSFSGGGYTF; CDR3nt: TGTGCCAGCAGTTTCTCGGGTGGTGGCTACACCTTC
v_gene: TRBV5-4; abundance: .; j_gene: TRBJ2-7; d_gene: TRBD1; CDR3aa: CASSYPTGQGYEQYF; CDR3nt: TGTGCCAGCAGCTACCCTACGGGACAGGGGTACGAGCAGTACTTC
v_gene: TRBV18; abundance: .; j_gene: TRBJ1-1; d_gene: .; CDR3aa: CASSPIAGEAFF; CDR3nt: TGTGCCAGCTCACCTATCGCCGGTGAAGCTTTCTTT
v_gene: TRBV5-1; abundance: once; j_gene: TRBJ1-6; d_gene: .; CDR3aa: CASSLEGGPGSSYNSPLHF; CDR3nt: TGCGCCAGCAGCTTGGAGGGGGGGCCAGGGAGCTCCTATAATTCACCCCTCCACTTT
v_gene: TRBV15; abundance: .; j_gene: TRBJ1-2; d_gene: .; CDR3aa: CATSRDLPGGNYGYTF; CDR3nt: TGTGCCACCAGCAGAGATTTGCCGGGGGGAAACTATGGCTACACCTTC
v_gene: TRBV25-1; abundance: .; j_gene: TRBJ1-2; d_gene: .; CDR3aa: CASSGPDTGFVGYGYTF; CDR3nt: TGTGCCAGCAGTGGACCAGACACAGGGTTCGTTGGCTATGGCTACACCTTC
v_gene: TRBV27; abundance: .; j_gene: TRBJ1-6; d_gene: TRBD1; CDR3aa: CASSPGQELSYNSPLHF; CDR3nt: TGTGCCAGCAGTCCTGGACAGGAGCTCTCCTATAATTCACCCCTCCACTTT
v_gene: TRBV7-9; abundance: .; j_gene: TRBJ2-1; d_gene: TRBD1; CDR3aa: CASSKQGFEQFF; CDR3nt: TGTGCCAGCAGCAAACAGGGGTTTGAGCAGTTCTTC
v_gene: TRBV7-9; abundance: few; j_gene: TRBJ1-5; d_gene: .; CDR3aa: CASSYRDDQPQHF; CDR3nt: TGTGCCAGCAGCTACAGGGATGATCAGCCCCAGCATTTT
v_gene: TRBV19; abundance: .; j_gene: TRBJ1-5; d_gene: TRBD1; CDR3aa: CASGQGRNQPQHF; CDR3nt: TGTGCCAGCGGACAGGGTAGGAATCAGCCCCAGCATTTT
v_gene: TRBV9; abundance: .; j_gene: TRBJ2-6; d_gene: .; CDR3aa: CASSIQPRQVPSGANVLTF; CDR3nt: TGTGCCAGCAGCATCCAACCCCGACAGGTCCCCTCTGGGGCCAACGTCCTGACTTTC
v_gene: TRBV25-1; abundance: .; j_gene: TRBJ1-5; d_gene: .; CDR3aa: CASSSSGTSRSNQPQHF; CDR3nt: TGTGCCAGCAGCTCGAGCGGGACATCTCGGAGCAATCAGCCCCAGCATTTT
v_gene: TRBV7-2; abundance: .; j_gene: TRBJ2-7; d_gene: .; CDR3aa: CASSSDYHAWAEQYF; CDR3nt: TGTGCCAGCAGCTCAGACTATCACGCTTGGGCCGAGCAGTACTTC
v_gene: TRBV25-1; abundance: many; j_gene: TRBJ1-2; d_gene: TRBD1; CDR3aa: CASSERDRANYGYTF; CDR3nt: TGTGCCAGCAGTGAACGGGACAGGGCTAACTATGGCTACACCTTC
v_gene: TRBV6-1; abundance: few; j_gene: TRBJ1-6; d_gene: TRBD1; CDR3aa: CASSDLWDRSNSPLHF; CDR3nt: TGTGCCAGCAGTGATCTCTGGGACAGGAGTAATTCACCCCTCCACTTT
v_gene: TRBV7-9; abundance: .; j_gene: TRBJ1-4; d_gene: TRBD1; CDR3aa: CASSPGQGAGEKLFF; CDR3nt: TGTGCCAGCAGCCCTGGACAGGGGGCGGGCGAAAAACTGTTTTTT
v_gene: TRBV30; abundance: .; j_gene: TRBJ2-7; d_gene: .; CDR3aa: CAWSGRGEQYF; CDR3nt: TGTGCCTGGAGTGGGAGGGGCGAGCAGTACTTC